These 21 T cell receptor beta chains originate from one sample sequenced in a study of vaccination and CD4 T cells after COVID-19. Antigens for these TCRs are unknown. The treatment denotes: roughly 10-day PBMC culture with coronavirus spike peptide pools or control peptides (ViraFEST assay). Cultured CD4+ T-cell DNA underwent Oncomine TCR Beta short-read sequencing. Via MiXCR, TCRdb re-called the PCR reads, giving one row per CDR3 protein. The table includes approximately 16,000 distinct CDR3 sequences, 40% to 65% detected once. Sequences were derived from CD4+ T cells from blood, cultured in vitro, sampled before SARS-CoV-2 vaccination. The receptor source for this set is a human donor who had recovered from COVID-19.

In this sample, this clonotype turned up a few times. The chain is built from TRBV7-2 and TRBJ2-3; 7 bases line up with TRBD1. The junction had 5 bases not matched to a gene; V was cut back by 2 bases and J by 3 bases. This CDR3 contains 15 residues. CDR1 SGHTA and CDR2 FQGNSA come from the germline V gene. As DNA, the CDR3 is TGTGCCAGCAGCTTACAACAGGGGAGTACAGATACGCAGTATTTT. Its protein is CASSLQQGSTDTQYF.

The chain couples TRBV6-5 to TRBJ2-7, with D possibly matching TRBD2 (5 bases). CDR1 is MNHEY, CDR2 SVGAGI, per germline. Trimming left V 3 bases short and J 7 bases short, with 10 bases between. The CDR3 sequence is 12 residues long. In DNA, the CDR3 is TGTGCCAGCAGTTATACGACGGGGGAGCAGTACTTC. It codes for CASSYTTGEQYF.

The rearrangement uses TRBV28 and TRBJ1-2; 10 positions agree with TRBD1. Germline V gene data show CDR1 as MDHEN and CDR2 as SYDVKM. This CDR3 is 13 amino acids long. V was clipped by 10 bases and J by 4 bases; unmatched bases: 6. This CDR3 is CATTDRGVYGYTF. The CDR3 DNA is TGTGCCACCACGGACAGGGGGGTCTATGGCTACACCTTC.

CDR3 bases: TGTGCCAGCAGCTTAAAGGGGGCAGAGAACTATGGCTACACCTTC. Translating gives CASSLKGAENYGYTF. The chain uses TRBV7-2 and TRBJ1-2, with 7 positions matching TRBD1. This CDR3 has 15 amino acids. Germline trimming cut 2 bases from V and 2 bases from J; bases unmatched to any gene: 5. Germline V gives CDR1 SGHTA, CDR2 FQGNSA.

The chain carries TRBV6-2 or TRBV6-3 and TRBJ1-4; D gene ambiguous. The germline V and J ends were trimmed by 6 bases and 2 bases, with 13 bases remaining between them. Germline CDR1 reads MNHEY; CDR2 reads SVGEGT. This CDR3 contains 15 residues. DNA for the CDR3: TGTGCCAGCAGACGAGAGGACGGGACTAATGAAAAACTGTTTTTT. It codes for CASRREDGTNEKLFF.

The chain employs TRBV6-1 and TRBJ1-2; TRBD1 matches 7 bases. The CDR3 is 14 amino acids. CDR1 is MNHNS and CDR2 is SASEGT in the germline V gene. With 3 bases clipped from V and 7 bases from J, the junction kept 8 bases outside the gene matches. In nucleotides, the CDR3 is TGTGCCAGCAGTGATATCACAGGGGATCGTGGCTACACCTTC. It codes for CASSDITGDRGYTF.

The chain is built from TRBV2 and TRBJ2-7, with D hard to call. This CDR3 contains 12 residues. CDR1 and CDR2 from the germline V gene are SNHLY and FYNNEI. The V end was cut by 8 bases, the J end by 4 bases, with 12 bases between. The CDR3 region has the DNA TGTGCCAGCTCTTGGACCCGATACGAGCAGTACTTC. Amino acids: CASSWTRYEQYF.

The chain joins TRBV6-2 or TRBV6-3 to TRBJ2-6; possibly TRBD1 for D (6 bases). The CDR3 loop spans 16 amino acids. With 0 bases removed from V and 2 bases from J, the gap between germline ends came to 8 bases. The germline gives CDR1 MNHEY, CDR2 SVGEGT. This chain's CDR3 is CASSYSAGAGANVLTF. The CDR3 nucleotides are TGTGCCAGCAGTTACTCAGCAGGGGCTGGGGCCAACGTCCTGACTTTC.

The chain uses TRBV6-5 and TRBJ1-2; weak D call: TRBD1 (5 bases). V was shortened by 4 bases and J by 5 bases, with 11 bases between the two germline ends. The length of the CDR3 is 13 residues. CDR1 is MNHEY and CDR2 is SVGAGI in the germline V gene. The CDR3: CASSSGAGYGYTF. In DNA, the CDR3 is TGTGCCAGCAGTTCCGGGGCAGGGTATGGCTACACCTTC.

The V and J genes are TRBV18 and TRBJ1-2; D is unclear. Germline V lookup: CDR1 KGHSH, CDR2 LQKENI. V was clipped by 3 bases and J by 2 bases, with 13 bases between them. This CDR3 has 15 residues. This chain's CDR3 is CASSPSLTANYGYTF. In DNA, the CDR3 is TGTGCCAGCTCACCTTCTCTAACAGCCAACTATGGCTACACCTTC.

The chain couples TRBV6-1 to TRBJ1-1, with 12 bases that match TRBD1. The CDR3 contains 13 residues. J gave up 9 bases and V 3 bases, and 2 bases lay outside the gene matches. Germline V lookup: CDR1 MNHNS, CDR2 SASEGT. In nucleotides, the CDR3 is TGTGCCAGCAGTGACAGGGACAGGGGGCAAGCTTTCTTT. Translating gives CASSDRDRGQAFF.

V gene TRBV18 combines with J gene TRBJ1-2; D is unresolved. The CDR3 extends over 14 amino acids. Trimming shortened V by 3 bases and J by 0 bases, and 8 bases separated the two germline ends. Germline assignment: CDR1 KGHSH and CDR2 LQKENI. The DNA of the CDR3 is TGTGCCAGCTCACCGGCAGACCCTAACTATGGCTACACCTTC. Amino acid sequence: CASSPADPNYGYTF.

The chain joins TRBV24-1 to TRBJ2-5; the D is unclear. There are 15 residues in the CDR3. Trimming left V 1 base short and J 3 bases short, with 11 bases between. Germline loops: CDR1 KGHDR, CDR2 SFDVKD. CDR3 protein: CATSDFRTPEETQYF. CDR3 nucleotides: TGTGCCACCAGTGATTTCAGGACCCCAGAAGAGACCCAGTACTTC.

Comments on this clonotype: The junction differs from germline at one of its ends, possibly a read error. The V gene is TRBV20-1, the J gene TRBJ2-6; D may be TRBD1 (5 bases). The CDR3 consists of 15 residues. The V gene's germline CDR1 is DFQATT and CDR2 SNEGSKA (reference sequence). The CDR3 DNA sequence: TGCAGTGCTAGAGGTTCCCCCTCTGGGGCCAACGTCCTAACTTTC. This codes for CSARGSPSGANVLTF.

The J gene is TRBJ2-5, the V gene TRBV30, with TRBD2 matching 8 bases. The CDR3 spans 14 residues. The V gene's germline CDR1 is GTSNPN and CDR2 SVGIG (reference sequence). The V and J ends lost 4 bases and 2 bases, in that order; junction bases with no gene match: 6. The DNA of the CDR3 is TGTGCCTGGAACCTCGGGGGGGTACAAGAGACCCAGTACTTC. Residues: CAWNLGGVQETQYF. The full variable domain, its missing parts supplied by reference TRBV30 and TRBJ2-5, is SQTIHQWPATLVQPVGSPLSLECTVEGTSNPNLYWYRQAAGRGLQLLFYSVGIGQISSEVPQNLSASRPQDRQFILSSKKLLLSDSGFYLCAWNLGGVQETQYFGPGTRLLVL.

The sample holds a few counts of this clonotype. The chain recombines TRBV6-1 with TRBJ2-2, with D possibly matching TRBD1 (6 bases). The CDR3 length is 16 residues. Germline V gives CDR1 MNHNS, CDR2 SASEGT. The germline V and J ends were trimmed by 6 bases and 0 bases, with 14 bases remaining between them. CDR3 protein: CASSPTRQANTGELFF. Here the CDR3 DNA reads TGTGCCAGCAGCCCAACCCGACAGGCGAACACCGGGGAGCTGTTTTTT.

In its sample, this clonotype ranks as medium-sized. V usage is TRBV20-1 and J usage is TRBJ1-2; no clear D gene. The CDR3 runs 14 residues. With 0 bases removed from V and 5 bases from J, the gap between germline ends came to 13 bases. CDR1 and CDR2 (germline): DFQATT, SNEGSKA (reference sequence). The CDR3 sequence: CSARDPRAPYGYTF. For the CDR3, the DNA is TGCAGTGCTAGAGATCCCCGGGCCCCGTATGGCTACACCTTC.

The chain combines TRBV7-9 with TRBJ2-4, with unresolved D. The CDR3 is made up of 12 amino acids. CDR1 SEHNR and CDR2 FQNEAQ come from the germline V gene (reference sequence). V was trimmed by 2 bases and J by 9 bases, leaving 8 bases between them. This CDR3 reads CASSLPLSIQYF. The CDR3 nucleotides are TGTGCCAGCAGCTTACCGCTCAGCATTCAGTACTTC.

The chain is built from TRBV2 and TRBJ2-3, with D uncertain. CDR1 and CDR2 (germline): SNHLY, FYNNEI. The V and J ends lost 1 base and 1 base respectively, with 15 bases between them. The CDR3 has 17 amino acids. The CDR3: CASSEGVGNLGTDTQYF. DNA of the CDR3: TGTGCCAGCAGTGAAGGAGTGGGGAACCTTGGCACAGATACGCAGTATTTT.

The J gene is TRBJ2-2, the V gene TRBV7-2; D possibly matches TRBD1 or TRBD2 (5 bases each). Germline V gene sequence: CDR1 SGHTA, CDR2 FQGNSA. The V and J ends lost 6 bases and 1 base respectively, with 18 bases between them. The CDR3 is made up of 17 amino acids. This chain's CDR3 is CASRGTLGTVNTGELFF. CDR3 coding DNA: TGTGCCAGCAGAGGCACCCTCGGGACGGTGAACACCGGGGAGCTGTTTTTT.

A few counts support this clonotype. The genes are TRBV7-2 and TRBJ1-5; D is ambiguous. The CDR3 sequence is 13 residues long. CDR1 and CDR2 from the germline V gene are SGHTA and FQGNSA. V lost 4 bases to trimming and J lost 7 bases, with 11 bases between them. The CDR3 region has the DNA TGTGCCAGCAGCTATGAGTCTAGGCAGCCCCAGCATTTT. It is translated as CASSYESRQPQHF.